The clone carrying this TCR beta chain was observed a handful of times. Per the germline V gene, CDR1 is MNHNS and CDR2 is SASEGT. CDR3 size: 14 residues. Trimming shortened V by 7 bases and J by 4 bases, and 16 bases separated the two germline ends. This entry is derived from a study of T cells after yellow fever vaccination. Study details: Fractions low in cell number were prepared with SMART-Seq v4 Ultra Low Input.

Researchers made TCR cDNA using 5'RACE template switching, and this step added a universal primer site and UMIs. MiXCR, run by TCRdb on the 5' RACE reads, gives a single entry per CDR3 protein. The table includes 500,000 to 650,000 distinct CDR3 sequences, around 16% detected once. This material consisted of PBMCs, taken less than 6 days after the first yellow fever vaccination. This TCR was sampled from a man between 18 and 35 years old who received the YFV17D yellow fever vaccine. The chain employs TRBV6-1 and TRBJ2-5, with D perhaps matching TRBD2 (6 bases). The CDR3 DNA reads TGTGCCAGCACCCCCCCGCGGGGCCCAGAGACCCAGTACTTC. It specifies CASTPPRGPETQYF.